This T cell receptor (beta chain) is from a study of blood T cells in healthy people across ages. Next came a second PCR, run for about 6 to 12 cycles, which used a sample-barcoded 5' primer along with a J-beta primer mix. Every sample returned 2.5 million or more CDR3-containing paired-end reads. Each CDR3 protein is one row after TCRdb ran MiXCR on the 5' RACE reads. The table records about 1.5 million distinct CDR3 sequences, approximately 43% of them present only once. V was cut by 0 bases and J by 5 bases, with 12 bases left in between. The CDR3 contains 15 residues. The germline gives CDR1 SEHNR, CDR2 FQNEAQ (reference sequence). Points on this clonotype: Its target is unknown.

Study outcomes and limitations: Observed TCR beta diversity per million T cells went down as age went up. This fall followed a roughly linear course with age.

Extraction of total RNA produced a minimum of 5 micrograms from each sample. This sequence joins TRBV7-9 and TRBJ2-3, with D hard to call. The receptor's source is a woman under 30 in good health. The material sequenced was blood. CDR3 bases: TGTGCCAGCAGCTTAGCGCCAAGGGATCAAGATACGCAGTATTTT. This codes for CASSLAPRDQDTQYF.